Reported below is one TCR beta chain. Ten or more counts support this clonotype. What this receptor recognizes is not known. The sample holds no much larger clone one base away, and base qualities are not on file. This sample was taken from a study of T cells in Graves' hyperthyroidism and ophthalmopathy (dated 2019 in TCRdb). In terms of the full investigation: Peripheral blood samples were taken at initial diagnosis, before any treatment was given. To identify TCR V-J signatures that set the groups apart, the researchers used a discovery cohort of roughly 100 patients, made up of under 45 with Graves' ophthalmopathy and about 60 with stable Graves' hyperthyroidism. Whether ophthalmopathy could be predicted prospectively was tested in an independent validation cohort made up of approximately 19 hyperthyroidism patients plus 17 patients who later progressed to ophthalmopathy. The 95 to 100 discovery patients were divided at random into training and test sets in a 7:3 ratio. The study also compared thyroid tissue and blood T-cell repertoires from more than five Graves' hyperthyroidism patients. After sampling, hyperthyroidism patients received methimazole starting at 30 mg daily, and ophthalmopathy patients received high-dose intravenous methylprednisolone. The paper reports TCR Vbeta CDR3 sequencing of more than 120 peripheral blood samples: under 45 ophthalmopathy, over 70 hyperthyroidism and approximately 17 progressor patients. Results the study describes overall, beyond this receptor: A 13 V-J signature model separated ophthalmopathy from stable hyperthyroidism, with 87.88% sensitivity and 81.08% specificity in cross-validation and 80%/75% in testing. Most expanded thyroid clonotypes (frequency above 0.001) were also detected in blood, a finding suggesting that blood repertoires may reflect thyroid immune responses. Sample size was not statistically predetermined, and investigators were not blinded to group allocation. During validation, the model predicted progression to ophthalmopathy a median of approximately 6 months ahead of onset, with almost 71% sensitivity and roughly 72% specificity.

Ophthalmopathy patients had moderately to severely active disease, with a Clinical Activity Score of 3 or more, a NOSPECS grade of 4 or more, and a disease duration of less than 3 months. The study excluded patients with uncontrolled infections, other autoimmune diseases, pregnancy or lactation. Diagnoses relied on clinical symptoms, serum thyroxine and TRAb, thyroid ultrasound and orbital computed tomography. Ficoll-Paque density gradient centrifugation was used to isolate PBMCs from 10 ml of fresh peripheral blood. Total RNA was extracted using Trizol reagent, and RNA quality was assessed on an Agilent 2100 Bioanalyzer. CDR1 and CDR2, per the germline V gene, are ENHRY and SYGVKD. Including the terminal cysteine and phenylalanine, the CDR3 comprises 14 residues. The only DNA kept is the CDR3, 42 bases in frame from the first base. Trimming costs V 6 bases and J 3 bases, and their ends lie 12 bases apart.

The TCR beta CDR3 regions were amplified from RNA transcripts. A first-round RT-PCR of the TCR CDR3 used the HTBI primer set with the Qiagen OneStep RT-PCR kit. Libraries were constructed in a second round of multiplex PCR, after which size selection and purification were carried out. Sequencing of the libraries was done on an Illumina HiSeq2000 using paired-end 100 bp reads. Processing in the source paper ran as follows. SOAPnuke was used to process the raw data, throwing out any read that contained adapters or uncalled bases, had a mean Phred below 15, or lacked an exact constant-primer or identifier match. High-quality paired reads were merged with COPE v1.2.5, and unique nucleotide sequences were defined as clonotypes. MiTCR v1.1 was used to align the clonotypes against IMGT TRBV, TRBD and TRBJ reference segments. The analysis included only V-J combinations with a frequency above 0.0001, which together covered around 99% of the repertoires. The TCS score was defined as F50 (clonal expansion) divided by E x V (chaos), with BLOSUM62-based TCRdist calculated between CDR3 peptides within each V-J. Welch's t-statistics and random forest reduced 450 to 600 V-J features to under 15, which were used in a naive Bayes classifier (R e1071). TCRdb's own reprocessing of the public reads used fastp at Q25 and MiXCR and kept productive beta chains. CDR3 protein sequences are deduplicated, and each keeps its most common genes and DNA. None of the V and J calls come from the authors' own analysis; TCRdb made them. This sample has nearly 600,000 distinct CDR3 sequences in its table, and more than 13% of those were observed once. Roughly 7% of the sample comes from the top ten.

The source is a woman under 30 with Graves' ophthalmopathy. The material sequenced was blood. This chain is built from TRBV10-3 and TRBJ2-1, and perhaps TRBD1 as D gene, on 5 matching bases. The DNA sequence is as follows: TGTGCCATCAGGTCGCAGGGTGACTACAATGAGCAGTTCTTC. Its coded protein is CAIRSQGDYNEQFF.